This passage covers 7 T cell receptor beta chains from one sample sequenced in a study of blood T cell repertoires in COVID-19. Assay used: immunoSEQ multiplex PCR; TCRdb lists only in-frame clones, some missing. The sample contains around 72,000 clones, less than 90% of which appear only once. Material: peripheral blood. The receptors were gathered from an elderly woman with acute or convalescent COVID-19.

The chain recombines TRBV5-8 with TRBJ1-5; 9 bases align to TRBD1. The V gene's germline CDR1 is SGHTS and CDR2 YDEGEE. This CDR3 comprises 15 residues. Trimming took 3 bases from V and 9 from J; bases not matched to a gene: 10. CDR3 loop: CASSYPGQGGRPQHF. The CDR3 DNA follows: TGTGCCAGCAGCTACCCGGGACAGGGCGGCAGGCCCCAGCATTTT.

The chain couples TRBV9 to TRBJ1-1, with D possibly being TRBD1 (5 bases). CDR1 SGDLS and CDR2 YYNGEE come from the germline V gene. The CDR3 totals 13 residues. Deletions cut 0 bases from V and 8 bases from J, with 11 bases between. The CDR3 DNA reads TGTGCCAGCAGCGTAGGAGGCCGGGGGGAAGCTTTCTTT. This codes for CASSVGGRGEAFF. The full variable domain, completed using reference TRBV9 and TRBJ1-1, is DSGVTQTPKHLITATGQRVTLRCSPRSGDLSVYWYQQSLDQGLQFLIQYYNGEERAKGNILERFSAQQFPDLHSELNLSSLELGDSALYFCASSVGGRGEAFFGQGTRLTVV.

The genes are TRBV6-5 and TRBJ1-5, with no clear D. Germline CDR1 MNHEY, CDR2 SVGAGI. The CDR3 has 14 amino acids. V was cut by 5 bases and J by 6 bases, with 14 bases left in between. The chain's CDR3 is CASSREGPSQPQHF. The CDR3 nucleotides read TGTGCCAGCAGTCGCGAGGGCCCTAGTCAGCCCCAGCATTTT.

Points on this clone: One end of the junction does not line up with germline, which may come from a read error. V gene TRBV6-1 combines with J gene TRBJ2-3, with D maybe TRBD1 (5 bases). Germline loops: CDR1 MNHNS, CDR2 SASEGT. The CDR3 extends over 13 amino acids. The CDR3 bases are TGTGCCAGCAGTGAAGTAGAGGCGGCAGGGTTGCATTTT. It translates to CASSEVEAAGLHF.

About this clone itself: At one end the junction does not follow the germline gene, possibly because of a read error. This rearrangement joins TRBV4-1 to TRBJ2-6; TRBD2 matches 7 bases. Germline lookup yields CDR1 MGHRA and CDR2 YSYEKL. The CDR3 extends over 17 amino acids. The CDR3 DNA follows: TGCGCCGGCAGCCAAGGAGGGAGGGTCGCCGGGGCCAACGTCCTGACTTTC. Protein product: CAGSQGGRVAGANVLTF.

V usage is TRBV7-8 and J usage is TRBJ2-1; 10 bases are shared with TRBD2. J gave up 7 bases and V 2 bases, and 17 bases lay outside the gene matches. The CDR3 has 19 amino acids. CDR1 SGHVS and CDR2 FQNEAQ come from the germline V gene. CDR3 protein: CASSLIGFASGSSVNEQFF. CDR3 nucleotide sequence: TGTGCCAGCAGCTTAATTGGCTTCGCTAGCGGGAGTTCCGTGAATGAGCAGTTCTTC.

The V and J genes are TRBV30 and TRBJ1-3; D unclear. The germline V and J ends were trimmed by 8 bases and 3 bases, with 11 bases remaining between them. Germline CDR1 GTSNPN, CDR2 SVGIG (reference sequence). The CDR3 sequence is 12 residues long. The CDR3 DNA reads as TGTGCCGTCAGAGGTGGTGGAAACACCATATATTTT. It translates to CAVRGGGNTIYF.